The 21 T cell receptor beta chains below were found in one sample sequenced in a study of blood T cell repertoires in COVID-19. Generated by immunoSEQ multiplex PCR, the TCRdb table keeps only in-frame clones and is missing some. The repertoire has about 170,000 clones, just over 90% of them found once; the top ten carry roughly 4.5%. The sequenced material came from peripheral blood. Source of these receptors: a man in his late teens or twenties with COVID-19, enrolled during active disease.

This sequence joins TRBV28 and TRBJ2-7; the D gene is possibly TRBD2 (6 bases). Germline loops: CDR1 MDHEN, CDR2 SYDVKM. The V end lost 5 bases, the J end lost 6 bases, and 14 bases lay between the germline ends. This CDR3 has 13 amino acids. In nucleotides, the CDR3 is TGTGCCAGCAGTGGATTAGGCGGGATCGAGCAGTACTTC. Translating it yields CASSGLGGIEQYF.

The chain joins TRBV28 to TRBJ2-1, with 10 bases lining up with TRBD2. This CDR3 contains 18 residues. CDR1 and CDR2 (germline): MDHEN, SYDVKM. Unmatched junction bases numbered 12, after V lost 3 bases and J lost 4 bases. CDR3 residues: CASSLAPLAGGPYNEQFF. CDR3 DNA: TGTGCCAGCAGTTTGGCTCCATTAGCGGGAGGCCCATACAATGAGCAGTTCTTC.

V is TRBV19 and J is TRBJ1-2; 10 bases are shared with TRBD1. With V trimmed by 3 bases and J by 6 bases, 10 bases remained unmatched. The CDR3 spans 16 residues. Germline CDR1 and CDR2: LNHDA and SQIVND (reference sequence). The DNA for the CDR3 is TGTGCCAGTAGTATGACTTTGACAGGGGGCTCTCATGGCTACACCTTC. Protein product: CASSMTLTGGSHGYTF. Drawing the rest from reference TRBV19 and TRBJ1-2, the complete variable domain is DGGITQSPKYLFRKEGQNVTLSCEQNLNHDAMYWYRQDPGQGLRLIYYSQIVNDFQKGDIAEGYSVSREKKESFPLTVTSAQKNPTAFYLCASSMTLTGGSHGYTFGSGTRLTVV.

This sequence joins TRBV7-2 and TRBJ2-4; a possible D gene is TRBD1 (5 bases). V gave up 1 base and J gave up 2 bases, with 21 bases separating them. The CDR3 totals 19 residues. The germline V gene has CDR1 SGHTA and CDR2 FQGNSA. CDR3 DNA sequence: TGTGCCAGCAGCTTAGGAGCTGGGGATCCAGGGTTATCCAAAAACATTCAGTACTTC. Its protein product is CASSLGAGDPGLSKNIQYF.

J is TRBJ2-7 and V is TRBV7-8; TRBD2 matches 11 bases. The CDR3 extends over 14 amino acids. Looked up from germline, CDR1 is SGHVS and CDR2 is FQNEAQ. With V trimmed by 6 bases and J by 4 bases, 5 bases remained unmatched. The CDR3 coding sequence is TGTGCCAGCAGTGAGACTAGCGGGACTTACGAGCAGTACTTC. Translating it yields CASSETSGTYEQYF. Full variable domain (outside the CDR3, taken from reference TRBV7-8 and TRBJ2-7): GAGVSQSPRYKVAKRGQDVALRCDPISGHVSLFWYQQALGQGPEFLTYFQNEAQLDKSGLPSDRFFAERPEGSVSTLKIQRTQQEDSAVYLCASSETSGTYEQYFGPGTRLTVT.

The chain uses TRBV13 and TRBJ2-7, with 8 bases fitting TRBD2. CDR1 PRHDT and CDR2 FYEKMQ come from the germline V gene (reference sequence). With V trimmed by 0 bases and J by 6 bases, 4 bases remained unmatched. CDR3 length: 14 amino acids. This chain's CDR3 is CASSLGRTSTEQYF. CDR3 bases: TGTGCCAGCAGCTTAGGCCGGACTAGCACCGAGCAGTACTTC.

This chain joins TRBV21-1 and TRBJ2-1; the table's D call of TRBD2 was not tested on the DNA. TRBV21-1 is shown as a pseudogene. This CDR3 comprises 17 residues. The CDR3 DNA sequence: TGTGCCAGCAGCAAAGAGACTAGCGGGAGTTTGAAGGATGAGCAGTTCTTC. It yields the protein CASSKETSGSLKDEQFF.

In this sample, this clone turned up once. The chain joins TRBV4-2 to TRBJ2-7, with 8 bases identical to TRBD2. The V and J ends lost 2 bases and 0 bases, in that order; junction bases with no gene match: 9. The CDR3 spans 17 residues. Germline V gene data show CDR1 as LGHNA and CDR2 as YNFKEQ. The CDR3 DNA follows: TGTGCCAGCAGCCAAACGTTAGCGGGAACGCTCTCCTACGAGCAGTACTTC. Protein: CASSQTLAGTLSYEQYF.

On this clone: The identical CDR3 is also encoded by other nucleotide sequences in the sample. V is TRBV7-2 and J is TRBJ2-6; D gene unclear. Germline V gives CDR1 SGHTA, CDR2 FQGNSA. V was shortened by 3 bases and J by 0 bases, with 6 bases between the two germline ends. The CDR3 length is 15 residues. The CDR3 loop is CASSLASSGANVLTF. The CDR3 coding sequence is TGTGCCAGCAGCTTGGCCTCCTCTGGGGCCAACGTCCTGACTTTC.

The gene calls are TRBV11-2 and TRBJ2-2; 8 nucleotides agree with TRBD1. The CDR3 is 15 amino acids. V gave up 3 bases and J gave up 2 bases; unmatched junction bases: 2. Germline-derived CDR1 and CDR2 are SGHAT and FQNNGV. CDR3 loop: CASSFGQGNTGELFF. The CDR3 region has the DNA TGTGCCAGCAGCTTCGGACAGGGAAACACCGGGGAGCTGTTTTTT.

This sequence joins TRBV5-5 and TRBJ1-6; the D gene is possibly TRBD1 (5 bases). The CDR3 has 15 amino acids. Between the trimmed V and J ends, which lost 5 bases and 5 bases, there was a span of 14 bases. Germline V gene data show CDR1 as SGHKS and CDR2 as YYEKEE (reference sequence). The CDR3 nucleotides read TGTGCCAGCAGAAGCTCCCCAGGGAATAATTCACCCCTCCACTTT. Amino acids: CASRSSPGNNSPLHF.

This chain connects TRBV4-2 to TRBJ2-1, with a possible D match to TRBD1 (6 bases). Trimming removed 6 bases from V and 0 bases from J, with 15 bases in between. The CDR3 spans 16 residues. CDR1 is LGHNA, CDR2 YNFKEQ, per germline. CDR3 in amino acids: CASRDLRGSSYNEQFF. CDR3 DNA: TGTGCCAGCAGGGACCTTAGGGGGAGCTCCTACAATGAGCAGTTCTTC.

This sequence joins TRBV27 and TRBJ2-7; 7 positions agree with TRBD1. The CDR3 spans 14 residues. Trimming cost V 2 bases and J 7 bases; bases outside gene matches: 8. Per the germline V gene, CDR1 is MNHEY and CDR2 is SMNVEV (reference sequence). DNA for the CDR3: TGTGCCAGCAGTTTAAACAGGGGTTCGATAGAGCAGTACTTC. Its translation is CASSLNRGSIEQYF.

The CDR3, as DNA: TGTGCCAGCAGTCGAAGCACCAGAGGCCCCTACGAGCAGTACTTC. Protein product: CASSRSTRGPYEQYF. The chain uses TRBV27 and TRBJ2-7, with D hard to call. Germline V gene lookup returns CDR1 MNHEY and CDR2 SMNVEV (reference sequence). The CDR3 contains 15 residues. Trimming pared 5 bases from V and 2 bases from J, leaving 16 bases between.

This chain links TRBV5-6 with TRBJ2-1, with a possible D match to TRBD1 (5 bases). Germline values: CDR1 SGHDT, CDR2 YYEEEE. The V and J ends lost 4 bases and 6 bases respectively, with 5 bases between them. The CDR3 contains 11 residues. Written as DNA, the CDR3 is TGTGCCAGCAGCCAGGGCAATGAGCAGTTCTTC. Amino acids: CASSQGNEQFF.

The chain uses TRBV6-5 and TRBJ1-1, with D unclear. CDR1 and CDR2 from the germline V gene are MNHEY and SVGAGI. The CDR3 consists of 13 residues. Trimming took off 2 bases at V and 4 bases at J, with 8 bases between the two ends. CDR3 bases: TGTGCCAGCAGTTACGGGGAGGGCACTGAAGCTTTCTTT. Translated, it gives CASSYGEGTEAFF.

J is TRBJ2-7 and V is TRBV18; 7 positions agree with TRBD2. Germline loops: CDR1 KGHSH, CDR2 LQKENI. V trimming: 5 bases; J trimming: 2 bases; junction bases outside the gene matches: 9. This CDR3 region has 15 residues. The CDR3 region is CASSRDYPNPYEQYF. The CDR3, as DNA: TGTGCCAGCTCAAGGGACTACCCGAACCCCTACGAGCAGTACTTC.

V usage is TRBV19 and J usage is TRBJ2-7; possible D gene TRBD1, 6 bases. Germline V lookup: CDR1 LNHDA, CDR2 SQIVND (reference sequence). The V gene lost 0 bases and the J gene lost 5 bases, with 14 bases spanning the gap. The CDR3 length is 15 residues. CDR3 residues: CASSIDGRGLNEQYF. The CDR3 nucleotides are TGTGCCAGTAGTATAGATGGCAGGGGCCTAAACGAGCAGTACTTC.

The V call is TRBV19, the J call TRBJ2-5; 9 bases match TRBD2. Unmatched junction bases numbered 9, after V lost 5 bases and J lost 5 bases. Germline CDR1 LNHDA, CDR2 SQIVND (reference sequence). This CDR3 is built from 15 residues. The CDR3 protein is CASSGAGGPEETQYF. The CDR3 nucleotides are TGTGCCAGTAGTGGGGCGGGAGGGCCTGAGGAGACCCAGTACTTC.

This sequence joins TRBV11-1 and TRBJ2-7, with 7 bases identical to TRBD1. The CDR3 has 15 residues. CDR1 is SGHAT, CDR2 FQDESV, per germline (reference sequence). V lost 4 bases to trimming and J lost 0 bases; unmatched junction nucleotides: 6. The DNA for the CDR3 is TGTGCCAGCAGCTCCCAACGGGACAGCTCCTACGAGCAGTACTTC. This gives the protein CASSSQRDSSYEQYF.

The chain links TRBV19 to TRBJ2-6; the D gene is possibly TRBD1 (6 bases). Germline lookup yields CDR1 LNHDA and CDR2 SQIVND (reference sequence). With 5 bases removed from V and 0 bases from J, the gap between germline ends came to 14 bases. This CDR3 is built from 17 residues. Written as DNA, the CDR3 is TGTGCCAGTAGTGCCCGACAGGCTGGCTCTGGGGCCAACGTCCTGACTTTC. Protein sequence: CASSARQAGSGANVLTF.